One sample yielded the 13 T cell receptor beta chains listed below, sequenced in a study of radiotherapy plus CTLA-4 blockade in lung cancer. Repertoires were generated with immunoSEQ multiplex PCR, while TCRdb's copy carries only in-frame clones and drops some. The profile shows around 42,000 clones, 63% of them singletons. The sequencing here drew on peripheral blood, taken from a patient treated with radiotherapy plus ipilimumab. These receptors were taken from a human donor with non-small cell lung cancer who had a partial response to radiotherapy plus ipilimumab.

This chain uses TRBV18 with TRBJ2-1; 8 bases are a match to TRBD2. V dropped 2 bases and J dropped 2; count of bases not matched to a gene: 5. Germline V gene lookup returns CDR1 KGHSH and CDR2 LQKENI. CDR3 size: 16 residues. The CDR3 here is CASSPSGGRAYNEQFF. The CDR3 coding sequence is TGTGCCAGCTCACCATCGGGGGGGAGAGCCTACAATGAGCAGTTCTTC.

This chain uses TRBV5-1 with TRBJ2-5; a possible D gene is TRBD2 (5 bases). Germline values: CDR1 SGHRS, CDR2 YFSETQ. Trimming took 0 bases from V and 4 from J, leaving 13 bases between them. The CDR3 loop spans 15 amino acids. The CDR3 region is CASSLGGSGLETQYF. CDR3 DNA sequence: TGCGCCAGCAGCTTGGGTGGGTCCGGACTAGAGACCCAGTACTTC.

This clone was picked up a small number of times. The rearrangement links TRBV5-6 to TRBJ1-3; 9 bases are shared with TRBD1. The V segment lost 4 bases and the J segment 2 bases; nucleotides outside the gene matches: 7. There are 16 residues in the CDR3. Germline CDR1 SGHDT, CDR2 YYEEEE. The CDR3 nucleotides read TGTGCCAGCAGCGCCGGACAGGGGAGCCCTGGAAACACCATATATTTT. Its protein product is CASSAGQGSPGNTIYF.

The chain has TRBV9 and TRBJ2-5, with 7 nucleotides matching TRBD2. The J call may be faulty, since TRBJ2-7 better matches the DNA end. The CDR3 runs 16 residues. Germline-derived CDR1 and CDR2 are SGDLS and YYNGEE. CDR3 sequence: CASSSGGGGSSYEQYF. For the CDR3, the DNA is TGTGCCAGCAGCTCAGGTGGGGGGGGGAGCTCCTACGAGCAGTACTTC.

J is TRBJ2-5 and V is TRBV6-6, with 8 bases fitting TRBD2. The J call may not be correct, given that the DNA end is closer to TRBJ2-7. CDR1 and CDR2 from the germline V gene are MNHNY and SVGAGI (reference sequence). The CDR3 runs to 14 residues. The CDR3 nucleotides are TGTGCCAGCAGTAACCTGGCGGGGGGCGGCGAGCAGTACTTC. Its protein product is CASSNLAGGGEQYF.

The CDR3 loop is CASQETGVEETQYF. The CDR3 nucleotides are TGTGCCAGCCAGGAGACGGGGGTGGAAGAGACCCAGTACTTC. J is TRBJ2-5 and V is TRBV27; TRBD2 might be the D (6 bases). CDR1 MNHEY and CDR2 SMNVEV come from the germline V gene (reference sequence). V was trimmed by 8 bases and J by 3 bases, leaving 16 bases between them. The CDR3 extends over 14 amino acids.

This clone appeared many times. This sequence joins TRBV4-1 and TRBJ1-2, with 8 bases that match TRBD1. The length of the CDR3 is 16 residues. Looked up from germline, CDR1 is MGHRA and CDR2 is YSYEKL. Unmatched junction bases numbered 6, after V lost 0 bases and J lost 3 bases. The CDR3 loop is CASSQETGDRDYGYTF. The DNA for the CDR3 is TGCGCCAGCAGCCAAGAGACAGGGGATCGCGACTATGGCTACACCTTC.

This clone was seen more than once but under ten times. This chain uses TRBV5-8 with TRBJ2-1; 12 positions agree with TRBD2. The ends lost 6 bases at V and 8 bases at J; junction bases unmatched: 15. CDR3 size: 17 residues. Germline assignment: CDR1 SGHTS and CDR2 YDEGEE. CDR3: CASIFRTSGKGFDEQFF. CDR3 DNA: TGTGCCAGCATTTTCCGGACTAGCGGGAAGGGTTTTGATGAGCAGTTCTTC.

The chain combines TRBV5-1 with TRBJ2-1; 8 bases align to TRBD2. The CDR3 covers 15 residues. Germline trimming cut 4 bases from V and 6 bases from J; bases unmatched to any gene: 9. Germline V gene lookup returns CDR1 SGHRS and CDR2 YFSETQ. Written as DNA, the CDR3 is TGCGCCAGCAGCCCGGGACTAGGGAGCCTCAATGAGCAGTTCTTC. It codes for CASSPGLGSLNEQFF.

This clone was seen once. The chain carries TRBV7-2 and TRBJ1-6; D might be TRBD1 (6 bases). The germline V gene has CDR1 SGHTA and CDR2 FQGNSA. The CDR3 has 14 residues. The V end was cut by 4 bases, the J end by 6 bases, with 10 bases between. The CDR3 DNA reads as TGTGCCAGCAGCTGGGGGGGGGCTAATTCACCCCTCCACTTT. This sequence encodes CASSWGGANSPLHF. Using reference TRBV7-2 and TRBJ1-6 for the parts outside the CDR3, the full variable domain is GAGVSQSPSNKVTEKGKDVELRCDPISGHTALYWYRQSLGQGLEFLIYFQGNSAPDKSGLPSDRFSAERTGGSVSTLTIQRTQQEDSAVYLCASSWGGANSPLHFGNGTRLTVT.

V gene TRBV29-1 combines with J gene TRBJ2-5; 8 nucleotides line up with TRBD2. Germline values: CDR1 SQVTM, CDR2 ANQGSEA. The junction had 5 bases not matched to a gene; V was cut back by 3 bases and J by 5 bases. The CDR3 is 13 residues long. The CDR3 spells CSVDSIAGETQYF. CDR3 DNA sequence: TGCAGCGTTGATTCTATAGCGGGGGAGACCCAGTACTTC.

Here the CDR3 reads CASRTGVAGNTIYF. The CDR3 bases are TGTGCCAGCCGAACGGGTGTAGCGGGAAACACCATATATTTT. V is TRBV2 and J is TRBJ1-3; D not certain. The germline gives CDR1 SNHLY, CDR2 FYNNEI. Trimming took off 8 bases at V and 4 bases at J, with 15 bases between the two ends. The length of the CDR3 is 14 residues. Drawing the rest from reference TRBV2 and TRBJ1-3, the complete variable domain is EPEVTQTPSHQVTQMGQEVILRCVPISNHLYFYWYRQILGQKVEFLVSFYNNEISEKSEIFDDQFSVERPDGSNFTLKIRSTKLEDSAMYFCASRTGVAGNTIYFGEGSWLTVV.

This clone appeared a few times. This rearrangement joins TRBV6-5 to TRBJ2-3; possible D gene TRBD2, 6 bases. In germline, CDR1 is MNHEY, CDR2 SVGAGI. CDR3 length: 16 amino acids. V was pared by 2 bases and J by 0 bases, with 12 bases between. The CDR3, as DNA: TGTGCCAGCAGTTACCGTGCGGGGCCTAGCACAGATACGCAGTATTTT. This codes for CASSYRAGPSTDTQYF.